Shown below are 26 T cell receptor beta chains from a single sample sequenced in a study of blood T cell repertoires in COVID-19. Sequenced by immunoSEQ multiplex PCR; TCRdb stores in-frame clones only, minus some. The sample holds some 210,000 clones; almost 85% are singletons and the top ten take around 7.3%. Sample: peripheral blood. These receptors all come from a woman in her forties or fifties with active or convalescent COVID-19.

V is TRBV5-1 and J is TRBJ2-2; D possibly corresponds to TRBD1 (6 bases). Germline values: CDR1 SGHRS, CDR2 YFSETQ. Deletions cut 0 bases from V and 7 bases from J, with 22 bases between. The CDR3 is made up of 18 amino acids. Here the CDR3 reads CASSLASGPSRGFGELFF. The DNA for the CDR3 is TGCGCCAGCAGCTTGGCCTCCGGACCGTCCAGGGGCTTCGGGGAGCTGTTTTTT.

The rearrangement uses TRBV9 and TRBJ2-4; 8 bases are a match to TRBD2. Trimming took 4 bases from V and 6 from J; bases not matched to a gene: 6. Germline lookup yields CDR1 SGDLS and CDR2 YYNGEE. This CDR3 has 14 amino acids. CDR3 region: CASSPQTSANIQYF. The CDR3 DNA sequence: TGTGCCAGCAGCCCGCAGACTAGCGCAAACATTCAGTACTTC.

The chain joins TRBV10-3 to TRBJ2-2; 11 bases align to TRBD2. CDR1 is ENHRY and CDR2 is SYGVKD in the germline V gene. The ends lost 4 bases at V and 1 base at J; junction bases unmatched: 2. The CDR3 is 16 amino acids. CDR3 DNA sequence: TGTGCCATCAGTGCCCTAGCGGGAGGGAACACCGGGGAGCTGTTTTTT. Residues: CAISALAGGNTGELFF.

This clone was counted once. This chain joins TRBV5-6 and TRBJ2-1; D possibly corresponds to TRBD2 (5 bases). Trimming cost V 7 bases and J 5 bases, with 10 bases left between them. The CDR3 loop spans 12 amino acids. The germline gives CDR1 SGHDT, CDR2 YYEEEE. CDR3 sequence reads: CASSLGDNEQFF. CDR3 in DNA: TGTGCCAGCTCTCTCGGGGACAATGAGCAGTTCTTC.

The chain combines TRBV3-1 (or the pseudogene TRBV3-2) with TRBJ2-1, with D perhaps matching TRBD2 (7 bases). V was pared by 4 bases and J by 7 bases, with 20 bases between. The CDR3 sequence is 16 residues long. Germline V CDR1 and CDR2: LGHDT, YNNKEL (reference sequence). CDR3: CASSRIRRGGGNEQFF. The CDR3 region has the DNA TGTGCCAGCAGCCGGATCAGAAGGGGGGGCGGGAATGAGCAGTTCTTC.

The chain employs TRBV4-1 and TRBJ2-7, with 7 nucleotides matching TRBD1. From germline, CDR1 is MGHRA and CDR2 YSYEKL. This CDR3 spans 15 amino acids. V shed 0 bases, J shed 4 bases, and the junction held 6 bases outside the gene matches. Written as DNA, the CDR3 is TGCGCCAGCAGCCAAGATTCGGGACAGATGTACGAGCAGTACGTC. As protein: CASSQDSGQMYEQYV.

This clone was counted between two and nine times. The rearrangement joins TRBV28 to TRBJ1-4; 7 positions match TRBD1. The CDR3 runs to 14 residues. Germline V gene data show CDR1 as MDHEN and CDR2 as SYDVKM. V shed 2 bases and J 4 bases; nucleotides not matched to a gene: 1. CDR3: CASSLGDSNEKLFF. CDR3 coding DNA: TGTGCCAGCAGTTTAGGGGACAGTAATGAAAAACTGTTTTTT. The variable domain in full, with the rest retrieved from reference TRBV28 and TRBJ1-4, is DVKVTQSSRYLVKRTGEKVFLECVQDMDHENMFWYRQDPGLGLRLIYFSYDVKMKEKGDIPEGYSVSREKKERFSLILESASTNQTSMYLCASSLGDSNEKLFFGSGTQLSVL.

This CDR3 is CASSSVYNEQFF. In DNA form, the CDR3 reads TGTGCCAGTAGTAGCGTTTACAATGAGCAGTTCTTC. The rearrangement uses TRBV19 and TRBJ2-1, with D unclear. This CDR3 is 12 amino acids long. Germline V lookup: CDR1 LNHDA, CDR2 SQIVND (reference sequence). The V end lost 4 bases, the J end lost 4 bases, and 5 bases lay between the germline ends.

The chain joins TRBV25-1 to TRBJ2-1; 12 nucleotides align to TRBD2. The CDR3 spans 15 residues. CDR1 is MGHDK, CDR2 SYGVNS, per germline. V shed 6 bases and J 6 bases; nucleotides not matched to a gene: 6. CDR3 nucleotide sequence: TGTGCCAGCAGGGAACCGGGACTAGCGGGCAATGAGCAGTTCTTC. Its translation is CASREPGLAGNEQFF.

V is TRBV5-1 and J is TRBJ2-5, with D possibly TRBD2 on 7 matching bases. Per the germline V gene, CDR1 is SGHRS and CDR2 is YFSETQ. V lost 4 bases, J lost 5 bases, and 18 bases lay in between. CDR3 size: 15 residues. The CDR3 coding sequence is TGCGCCAGCAGCGCCTCTGGGGGGGCGATTGAGACCCAGTACTTC. This encodes CASSASGGAIETQYF.

The chain carries TRBV2 and TRBJ1-2, with D perhaps TRBD1 (6 bases). V lost 7 bases and J lost 0, with 15 bases in between. Germline values: CDR1 SNHLY, CDR2 FYNNEI. CDR3 length equals 15 residues. The CDR3 region is CASNTQGRSNYGYTF. The DNA for the CDR3 is TGTGCCAGCAATACACAGGGTCGCTCTAACTATGGCTACACCTTC. The whole variable domain, filled in from reference TRBV2 and TRBJ1-2, reads EPEVTQTPSHQVTQMGQEVILRCVPISNHLYFYWYRQILGQKVEFLVSFYNNEISEKSEIFDDQFSVERPDGSNFTLKIRSTKLEDSAMYFCASNTQGRSNYGYTFGSGTRLTVV.

J is TRBJ1-5 and V is TRBV28; D remains unclear. The V and J ends lost 2 bases and 7 bases respectively, with 9 bases between them. The CDR3 length is 13 residues. Germline values: CDR1 MDHEN, CDR2 SYDVKM. The CDR3 sequence is CASSLGQAQPQHF. The CDR3 region has the DNA TGTGCCAGCAGTTTAGGGCAAGCCCAGCCCCAGCATTTT.

This clone appeared a single time. The V and J genes are TRBV6-1 and TRBJ2-7; TRBD1 agrees at 8 bases. V lost 0 bases, J lost 10 bases, and 5 bases stayed unmatched. The CDR3 extends over 13 amino acids. Germline V CDR1 and CDR2: MNHNS, SASEGT. The CDR3 sequence is CASSEAWDRSQYF. The CDR3 nucleotides are TGTGCCAGCAGTGAAGCCTGGGACAGGTCCCAGTACTTC.

This rearrangement joins TRBV4-2 to TRBJ1-2; no definite D call. From germline, CDR1 is LGHNA and CDR2 YNFKEQ. The CDR3 spans 15 residues. The V end was cut by 0 bases, the J end by 7 bases, with 15 bases between. The CDR3, as DNA: TGTGCCAGCAGCCAAGATCCCTTTTCACTGCCTGGCTACACCTTC. It translates to CASSQDPFSLPGYTF.

This clone was detected only once. The chain is built from TRBV2 and TRBJ2-1; TRBD2 is a possible D gene (6 bases). The CDR3 is 13 amino acids. In germline, CDR1 is SNHLY, CDR2 FYNNEI. V lost 2 bases and J 10 bases, leaving 12 bases between the germline ends. The CDR3 loop is CASSELWAGEQFF. In nucleotides, the CDR3 is TGTGCCAGCAGTGAATTGTGGGCGGGGGAGCAGTTCTTC.

CDR3 loop: CASSKVPRLAGTGELFF. The CDR3 region has the DNA TGTGCCAGCAGCAAAGTCCCTCGACTAGCGGGGACCGGGGAGCTGTTTTTT. The rearrangement joins TRBV21-1 to TRBJ2-2; the DNA was not compared with TRBD2, the D call given in the table. TRBV21-1 is listed as a pseudogene. The CDR3 sequence is 17 residues long.

The chain employs TRBV4-2 and TRBJ1-6; D unresolved. The CDR3 has 17 residues. Germline CDR1 LGHNA, CDR2 YNFKEQ. Trimming left V 6 bases short and J 0 bases short, with 15 bases between. Here the CDR3 DNA reads TGTGCCAGCAGTCGAAATGAGGCGAGCTCCTATAATTCACCCCTCCACTTT. This encodes CASSRNEASSYNSPLHF.

The J gene is TRBJ1-3, the V gene TRBV28; D ambiguous. Deletions cut 6 bases from V and 1 base from J, with 10 bases between. Germline V CDR1 and CDR2: MDHEN, SYDVKM. The length of the CDR3 is 14 residues. The CDR3 sequence is CASRKPGSGNTIYF. The CDR3 DNA follows: TGTGCCAGCAGGAAGCCGGGTTCTGGAAACACCATATATTTT. Combining the CDR3 with reference TRBV28 and TRBJ1-3 gives the whole variable domain DVKVTQSSRYLVKRTGEKVFLECVQDMDHENMFWYRQDPGLGLRLIYFSYDVKMKEKGDIPEGYSVSREKKERFSLILESASTNQTSMYLCASRKPGSGNTIYFGEGSWLTVV.

V usage is TRBV7-6 and J usage is TRBJ2-7, with a weak D call TRBD2 (5 bases). The CDR3 runs to 14 residues. The V end lost 5 bases, the J end lost 2 bases, and 13 bases lay between the germline ends. Germline assignment: CDR1 SGHVS and CDR2 FNYEAQ. CDR3 sequence (DNA): TGTGCCAGCAGCGCGCGACCGGGGACCTACGAGCAGTACTTC. Translated, it gives CASSARPGTYEQYF.

This clone was counted only a few times. This sequence joins TRBV11-3 and TRBJ2-5; D remains unclear. The CDR3 covers 14 residues. Germline loops: CDR1 SGHNT, CDR2 YENEEA. V lost 5 bases, J lost 2 bases, and 12 bases lay in between. The CDR3 nucleotides are TGTGCCAGCAGCAAACGCGACAAGCAAGAGACCCAGTACTTC. Its translation: CASSKRDKQETQYF. Complete variable domain (other parts from reference TRBV11-3 and TRBJ2-5): EAGVVQSPRYKIIEKKQPVAFWCNPISGHNTLYWYLQNLGQGPELLIRYENEEAVDDSQLPKDRFSAERLKGVDSTLKIQPAELGDSAVYLCASSKRDKQETQYFGPGTRLLVL.

The chain links TRBV10-3 to TRBJ2-7, with D tentatively TRBD1 (6 bases). The CDR3 spans 11 residues. The ends were cut back, 10 bases at V and 6 bases at J, with 13 bases in the middle. CDR1 and CDR2 from the germline V gene are ENHRY and SYGVKD. The CDR3, as DNA: TGTGCCACCAGCGGACAGTTCGAGCAGTACTTC. Residues: CATSGQFEQYF.

The rearrangement uses TRBV5-1 and TRBJ1-1, with TRBD1 identical over 10 bases. Trimming cost V 3 bases and J 4 bases; bases outside gene matches: 6. This CDR3 is built from 15 residues. Germline assignment: CDR1 SGHRS and CDR2 YFSETQ. CDR3 DNA: TGCGCCAGCAGCTGGGGACAGGGGATGACCACTGAAGCTTTCTTT. Translated: CASSWGQGMTTEAFF.

This clone was counted at least ten times. The genes are TRBV2 and TRBJ1-5; 7 bases align to TRBD1. CDR1 is SNHLY and CDR2 is FYNNEI in the germline V gene. Trimming took 6 bases from V and 5 from J; bases not matched to a gene: 10. This CDR3 region has 15 residues. The chain's CDR3 is CASSGIFDRDQPQHF. The DNA of the CDR3 is TGTGCCAGCAGCGGAATCTTTGACAGGGATCAGCCCCAGCATTTT.

This clone was seen just once. This chain links TRBV6-5 with TRBJ1-2; D might be TRBD1 (5 bases). CDR3 length: 13 residues. CDR1 is MNHEY, CDR2 SVGAGI, per germline. Trimming pared 2 bases from V and 8 bases from J, leaving 12 bases between. DNA for the CDR3: TGTGCCAGCAGTTACCCAGACAGTCCCGGCTACACCTTC. Protein sequence: CASSYPDSPGYTF.

J is TRBJ1-3 and V is TRBV18; weak D call: TRBD1 (5 bases). The CDR3 covers 21 residues. The germline V gene has CDR1 KGHSH and CDR2 LQKENI. Trimming shortened V by 6 bases and J by 0 bases, and 30 bases separated the two germline ends. The CDR3 DNA reads TGTGCCAGCTCTAATCGACAAAGGGGCCTCGTATATCCCAACTCTGGAAACACCATATATTTT. Its translation: CASSNRQRGLVYPNSGNTIYF.

This chain joins TRBV19 and TRBJ1-5; D gene ambiguous. The length of the CDR3 is 13 residues. Trimming stripped 5 bases from V and 6 bases from J, with 11 bases between. Germline V CDR1 and CDR2: LNHDA, SQIVND (reference sequence). The CDR3 DNA follows: TGTGCCAGTAGTGGCTCGGAGGCTCAGCCCCAGCATTTT. As protein: CASSGSEAQPQHF.